The rows below give T cell receptor beta chains drawn from one sample of a study of T cells in localized non-small cell lung cancer. Measured with immunoSEQ multiplex PCR; TCRdb has only the in-frame clones, and not every one. Among under 25,000 clones listed, 75% to 95% were seen once. The sequencing here drew on peripheral blood, taken before any cancer treatment. Receptor source: a male donor at least 60 years old with stage I squamous cell lung carcinoma. The conserved cysteine and the conserved F or W are not part of the CDR3 here.

v_call cdr3_aa
TRBV7-9 ASSLIGQETQY
TRBV7-9 ASSLVGRGRWSEQF
TRBV18 ASRQDAATNEKLF
TRBV7-9 ASRTEFNYGYT
TRBV7-7 ASSSGGSRETQY
TRBV7-2 ASSPYPAMNTGELF
TRBV28 ASRTPPVSGGQETQY
TRBV6-6 ASSLQVYEQY
TRBV7-9 ASSLLSALTGY
TRBV4-2 ASSQVNSGYEQY
TRBV27 ASSSSSSGDYNEQF
TRBV6-5 ASSYSNIGVNQPQH
TRBV28 ASVRTGTGELF
TRBV11-2 ASSSPFGGFSYEQY
TRBV5-1 ASSSDYPGETQY
TRBV9 ASSPRTESYEQY
TRBV2 ASSEQGQAGGKDGELF
TRBV7-2 ASSPGTVIETQY
TRBV7-2 ASRPGVKETQY
TRBV7-9 ASSLFSGSQNIQY
TRBV7-2 ASSPGLAGAYNEQF
TRBV6-1 ASSRGDVGGYT
TRBV6-6 ASSYPEHWTEAF
TRBV18 ASSPPADTEAF
TRBV15 ATSRGGTGGGNQPQH
TRBV5-1 ASSLLAGGQETQY
TRBV28 ASAGSQGAVAF
TRBV28 ASSFPGTGVLF
TRBV5-1 ASSLALAGNSFYEQY
TRBV6-5 ASSIGQTATYEQY
TRBV28 ASTPRAHSYEQY
TRBV13 ASSSDQGTIYEQY
TRBV30 AWSGGGGQPQH
TRBV10-3 AISESGVEGTEAF
TRBV5-4 ASSLDGTGGFGEQF
TRBV15 ATSSGSGNTIY
TRBV28 ASRRQGQGTQY
TRBV28 ASKGGTIYGYT
TRBV28 ASSNHYGLAGASPDTQY
TRBV28 ASLTTSNPNEQY
TRBV5-1 ASSLGDSLYEQY
TRBV28 ASSLGLAGGPPDTQY